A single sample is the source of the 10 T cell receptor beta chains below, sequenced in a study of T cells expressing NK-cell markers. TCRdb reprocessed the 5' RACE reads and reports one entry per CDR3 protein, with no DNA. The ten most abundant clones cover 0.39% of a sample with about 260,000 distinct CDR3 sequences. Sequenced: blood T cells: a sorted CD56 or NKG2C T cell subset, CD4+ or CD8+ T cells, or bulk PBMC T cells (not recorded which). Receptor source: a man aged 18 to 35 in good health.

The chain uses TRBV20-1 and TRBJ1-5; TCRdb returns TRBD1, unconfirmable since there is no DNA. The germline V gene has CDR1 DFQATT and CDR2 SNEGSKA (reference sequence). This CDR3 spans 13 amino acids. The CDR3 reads CSARTGGNQPQHF.

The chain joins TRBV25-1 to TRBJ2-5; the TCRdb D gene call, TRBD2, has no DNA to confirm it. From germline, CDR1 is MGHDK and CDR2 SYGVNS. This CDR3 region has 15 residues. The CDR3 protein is CASSATGMVGETQYF.

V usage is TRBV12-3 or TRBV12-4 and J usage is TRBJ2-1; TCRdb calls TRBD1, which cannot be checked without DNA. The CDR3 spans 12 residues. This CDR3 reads CASRFRVGEQFF.

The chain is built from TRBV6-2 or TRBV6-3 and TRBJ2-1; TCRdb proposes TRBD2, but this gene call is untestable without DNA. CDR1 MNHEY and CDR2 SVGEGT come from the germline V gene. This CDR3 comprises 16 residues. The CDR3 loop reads CASRLTSGTSGSHKFF.

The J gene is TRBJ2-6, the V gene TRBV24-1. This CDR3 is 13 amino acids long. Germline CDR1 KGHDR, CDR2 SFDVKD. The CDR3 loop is CATRGAGANVLTF.

CDR3 region: CASSYVLRGNYGYTF. J is TRBJ1-2 and V is TRBV6-2 or TRBV6-3; TCRdb returns TRBD1, unconfirmable since there is no DNA. This CDR3 is built from 15 residues. The germline V gene encodes CDR1 MNHEY and CDR2 SVGEGT.

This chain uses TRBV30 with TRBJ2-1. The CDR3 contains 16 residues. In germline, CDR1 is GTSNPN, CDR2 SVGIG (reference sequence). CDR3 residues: CAWSVLTGGPYNEQFF.

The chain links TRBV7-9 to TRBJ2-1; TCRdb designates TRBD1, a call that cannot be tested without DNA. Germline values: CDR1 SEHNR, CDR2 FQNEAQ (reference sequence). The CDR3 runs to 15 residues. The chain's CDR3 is CASSRGQGASYEQFF.

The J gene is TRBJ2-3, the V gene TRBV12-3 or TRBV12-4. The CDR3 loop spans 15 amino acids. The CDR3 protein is CASSPDRSSGDTQYF.

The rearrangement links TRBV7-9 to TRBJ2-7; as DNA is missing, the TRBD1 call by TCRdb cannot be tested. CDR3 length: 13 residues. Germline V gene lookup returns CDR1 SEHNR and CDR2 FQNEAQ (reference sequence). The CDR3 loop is CASSLQGSGEQYF. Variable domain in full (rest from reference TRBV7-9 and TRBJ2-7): DTGVSQNPRHKITKRGQNVTFRCDPISEHNRLYWYRQTLGQGPEFLTYFQNEAQLEKSRLLSDRFSAERPKGSFSTLEIQRTEQGDSAMYLCASSLQGSGEQYFGPGTRLTVT.